One sample yielded the 13 T cell receptor beta chains listed below, sequenced in a study of T cell repertoires in cytomegalovirus infection (dated by TCRdb to the late 2010s). The instrument given in TCRdb is Illumina HiSeq 1500. TCRdb handled the public reads itself, with Q25 trimming in fastp and clone calling in MiXCR, and kept productive beta chains. Every CDR3 protein is listed once, alongside the most common genes and DNA of its rows. The sample yields about 260,000 distinct CDR3 sequences; approximately 9% were counted once. The ten most abundant clones make up about 15% of the sample. Specimen: PBMCs. The receptors originated from a human donor in good health (CMV status not recorded). Some clones in this sample may be carry-over from other donors' samples.

The chain has TRBV20-1 and TRBJ2-3; TRBD2 agrees at 8 bases. Germline V gives CDR1 DFQATT, CDR2 SNEGSKA (reference sequence). Trimming removed 5 bases from V and 1 base from J; junction bases left unmatched: 8. The CDR3 is 15 amino acids. The CDR3: CSAGPGSGGTDTQYF. In DNA, the CDR3 is TGCAGTGCTGGACCGGGTAGCGGGGGCACAGATACGCAGTATTTT.

This clonotype was found a few times. The chain carries TRBV20-1 and TRBJ2-5, with 11 nucleotides matching TRBD2. V was clipped by 7 bases and J by 9 bases; unmatched bases: 7. The CDR3 length is 12 residues. The germline V gene encodes CDR1 DFQATT and CDR2 SNEGSKA (reference sequence). CDR3: CSVPLAGGAQYF. The CDR3 bases are TGCAGTGTTCCGTTAGCGGGAGGGGCCCAGTACTTC.

The sample holds many counts of this clonotype. The chain employs TRBV7-2 and TRBJ2-5; D possibly matches TRBD1 or TRBD2 (6 bases each). Germline CDR1 and CDR2: SGHTA and FQGNSA. This CDR3 is 14 amino acids long. Trimming removed 5 bases from V and 1 base from J, with 11 bases in between. The CDR3 nucleotides are TGTGCCAGCAGCCCCACGGGGGCCCAAGAGACCCAGTACTTC. Its translation is CASSPTGAQETQYF.

This clonotype has ten or more counts. The chain recombines TRBV7-2 with TRBJ2-5; TRBD2 might be the D (7 bases). Trimming shortened V by 5 bases and J by 6 bases, and 16 bases separated the two germline ends. The CDR3 contains 14 residues. Germline CDR1 reads SGHTA; CDR2 reads FQGNSA. In DNA form, the CDR3 reads TGTGCCAGCAGCAAAGGGGGGGGGATAAAGACCCAGTACTTC. Protein sequence: CASSKGGGIKTQYF.

This clonotype was observed a few times. The chain uses TRBV5-6 and TRBJ1-1, with 8 positions matching TRBD1. This CDR3 is built from 13 residues. Trimming took 1 base from V and 8 from J; bases not matched to a gene: 4. Germline-derived CDR1 and CDR2 are SGHDT and YYEEEE. CDR3 bases: TGTGCCAGCAGCTTGTCCGGGACAGGAGAAGCTTTCTTT. Protein: CASSLSGTGEAFF.

This clonotype was counted only a few times. The chain is built from TRBV7-6 and TRBJ1-1; D gene unclear. Germline CDR1 is SGHVS and CDR2 is FNYEAQ. There are 15 residues in the CDR3. The V and J ends lost 1 base and 4 bases respectively, with 13 bases between them. The CDR3 reads CASSLGIPGLTEAFF. In nucleotides, the CDR3 is TGTGCCAGCAGCTTAGGTATACCGGGCCTCACTGAAGCTTTCTTT.

This clonotype was detected only a few times. V is TRBV7-9 and J is TRBJ2-7; D perhaps matches TRBD2 (6 bases). The CDR3 runs 13 residues. Between the trimmed V and J ends, which lost 8 bases and 2 bases, there was a span of 13 bases. Germline V gives CDR1 SEHNR, CDR2 FQNEAQ (reference sequence). CDR3 coding DNA: TGTGCCAGCGAAGGGGAGGTTACCTACGAGCAGTACTTC. This sequence encodes CASEGEVTYEQYF. Full variable domain (remainder filled in from reference TRBV7-9 and TRBJ2-7): DTGVSQNPRHKITKRGQNVTFRCDPISEHNRLYWYRQTLGQGPEFLTYFQNEAQLEKSRLLSDRFSAERPKGSFSTLEIQRTEQGDSAMYLCASEGEVTYEQYFGPGTRLTVT.

This clonotype was found many times. The CDR3 is CASSAQGKGNTIYF. The CDR3 DNA sequence: TGTGCCAGCAGTGCACAGGGTAAAGGAAACACCATATATTTT. The chain links TRBV25-1 to TRBJ1-3; tentative D call: TRBD1 (6 bases). CDR3 length: 14 amino acids. CDR1 MGHDK and CDR2 SYGVNS come from the germline V gene. Trimming shortened V by 4 bases and J by 4 bases, and 11 bases separated the two germline ends.

This clonotype has only a few counts. This chain links TRBV5-6 with TRBJ2-1, with D possibly being TRBD1 (5 bases). Germline-derived CDR1 and CDR2 are SGHDT and YYEEEE. V lost 0 bases and J 12 bases, leaving 10 bases between the germline ends. CDR3 length equals 12 residues. The chain's CDR3 is CASSLVAQGQFF. The CDR3 DNA reads TGTGCCAGCAGCTTGGTTGCCCAGGGGCAGTTCTTC.

This clonotype has at least ten counts. This chain uses TRBV7-2 with TRBJ2-5; D call uncertain. The CDR3 consists of 12 residues. V dropped 7 bases and J dropped 5 bases, with 11 bases sitting between them. Germline values: CDR1 SGHTA, CDR2 FQGNSA. The CDR3 protein is CASILGSETQYF. The CDR3 bases are TGTGCCAGCATCCTAGGGTCGGAGACCCAGTACTTC. Full variable domain (missing parts from reference TRBV7-2 and TRBJ2-5): GAGVSQSPSNKVTEKGKDVELRCDPISGHTALYWYRQSLGQGLEFLIYFQGNSAPDKSGLPSDRFSAERTGGSVSTLTIQRTQQEDSAVYLCASILGSETQYFGPGTRLLVL.

In its sample, this clonotype was seen many times. The V call is TRBV12-3 or TRBV12-4, the J call TRBJ2-6, with 7 nucleotides matching TRBD2. V shed 6 bases, J shed 0 bases, and the junction held 11 bases outside the gene matches. The CDR3 runs 18 residues. The CDR3 protein is CASRGTIEKSSGANVLTF. The DNA of the CDR3 is TGTGCCAGCAGAGGGACTATAGAGAAGAGCTCTGGGGCCAACGTCCTGACTTTC.

This clonotype appeared many times. J is TRBJ2-3 and V is TRBV6-1; TRBD2 aligns across 9 bases. V shed 5 bases and J 5 bases; nucleotides not matched to a gene: 14. The CDR3 loop spans 17 amino acids. Germline V lookup: CDR1 MNHNS, CDR2 SASEGT. The CDR3: CASSYGGGGRAGDTQYF. CDR3 nucleotide sequence: TGTGCCAGCAGTTACGGGGGCGGCGGGAGGGCCGGAGATACGCAGTATTTT.

This clonotype was counted at least ten times. The chain couples TRBV7-2 to TRBJ1-2; 8 nucleotides align to TRBD1. The CDR3 length is 15 residues. The trim removed 1 base at V and 4 bases at J, leaving 5 bases unmatched. CDR1 SGHTA and CDR2 FQGNSA come from the germline V gene. CDR3 DNA: TGTGCCAGCAGCTTAGAGGTCACAGGGGGCTATGGCTACACCTTC. The encoded protein is CASSLEVTGGYGYTF. The variable domain in full, with the rest retrieved from reference TRBV7-2 and TRBJ1-2, is GAGVSQSPSNKVTEKGKDVELRCDPISGHTALYWYRQSLGQGLEFLIYFQGNSAPDKSGLPSDRFSAERTGGSVSTLTIQRTQQEDSAVYLCASSLEVTGGYGYTFGSGTRLTVV.